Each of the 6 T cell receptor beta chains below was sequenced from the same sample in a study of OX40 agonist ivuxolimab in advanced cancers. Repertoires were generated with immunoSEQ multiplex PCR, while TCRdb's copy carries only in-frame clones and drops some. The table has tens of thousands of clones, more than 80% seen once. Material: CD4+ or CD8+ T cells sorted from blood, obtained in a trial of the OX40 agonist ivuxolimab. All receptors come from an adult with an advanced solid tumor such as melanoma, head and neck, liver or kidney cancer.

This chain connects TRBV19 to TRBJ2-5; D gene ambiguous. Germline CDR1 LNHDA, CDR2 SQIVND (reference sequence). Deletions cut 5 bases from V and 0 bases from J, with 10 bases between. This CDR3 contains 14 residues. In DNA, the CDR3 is TGTGCCAGTAGTCGACAAGCCTACCAAGAGACCCAGTACTTC. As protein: CASSRQAYQETQYF.

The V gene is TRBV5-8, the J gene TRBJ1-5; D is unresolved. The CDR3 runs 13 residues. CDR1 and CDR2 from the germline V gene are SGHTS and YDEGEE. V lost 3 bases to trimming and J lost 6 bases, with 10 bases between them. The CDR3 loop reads CASSSVRFQPQHF. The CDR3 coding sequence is TGTGCCAGCAGCTCCGTGAGGTTTCAGCCCCAGCATTTT.

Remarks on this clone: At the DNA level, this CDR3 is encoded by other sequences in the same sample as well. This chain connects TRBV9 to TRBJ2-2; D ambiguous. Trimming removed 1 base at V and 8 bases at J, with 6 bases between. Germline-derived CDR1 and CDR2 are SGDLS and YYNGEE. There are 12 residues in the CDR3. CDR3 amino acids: CASSVNSGELFF. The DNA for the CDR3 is TGTGCCAGCAGCGTAAATTCTGGGGAGCTGTTTTTT.

The CDR3 bases are TGCAGTGCCATAAGACAGGCTGAGCAGTTCTTC. Amino acids: CSAIRQAEQFF. The chain recombines TRBV20-1 with TRBJ2-1, with a possible D match to TRBD1 (6 bases). There are 11 residues in the CDR3. The V and J ends lost 6 bases and 9 bases respectively, with 12 bases between them. The germline CDR1 and CDR2 sequences are DFQATT and SNEGSKA (reference sequence).

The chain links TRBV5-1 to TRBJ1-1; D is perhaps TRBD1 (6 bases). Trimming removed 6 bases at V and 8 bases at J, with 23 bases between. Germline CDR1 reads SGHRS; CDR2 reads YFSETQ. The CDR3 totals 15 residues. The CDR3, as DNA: TGCGCCAGCACCTCATTGGGAGGGGGGGGAAAAGAAGCTTTCTTT. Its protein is CASTSLGGGGKEAFF.

The CDR3 here is CSVATGFTGELFF. The CDR3 nucleotides read TGCAGCGTCGCAACTGGGTTCACCGGGGAGCTGTTTTTT. This chain connects TRBV29-1 to TRBJ2-2; D not resolved. The CDR3 extends over 13 amino acids. Trimming took off 6 bases at V and 4 bases at J, with 12 bases between the two ends. The germline V gene encodes CDR1 SQVTM and CDR2 ANQGSEA.